Shown below are 18 T cell receptor beta chains from a single sample sequenced in a study of CD8 T cells in ankylosing spondylitis. TCRdb re-derived calls from the 5' RACE reads in MiXCR, one entry per CDR3 protein. The sample includes 100,000 to 150,000 distinct CDR3 sequences, about an eighth of them seen just once. The specimen was blood, either unsorted or a sorted T cell fraction (not recorded which). Receptors originate from a female donor with ankylosing spondylitis or in good health (not recorded which).

This clonotype has ten or more counts. The chain has TRBV5-8 and TRBJ1-1; unclear D gene. This CDR3 is 15 amino acids long. CDR1 is SGHTS and CDR2 is YDEGEE in the germline V gene. The V end was cut by 1 base, the J end by 0 bases, with 10 bases between. The CDR3 region has the DNA TGTGCCAGCAGCTTGTTCGCCAGTGTGAACACTGAAGCTTTCTTT. Translating it yields CASSLFASVNTEAFF.

This clonotype was recorded at least ten times. The V and J genes are TRBV7-8 and TRBJ1-1; D is uncertain. V gave up 1 base and J gave up 10 bases, with 7 bases separating them. Germline CDR1 and CDR2: SGHVS and FQNEAQ. This CDR3 is 11 amino acids long. CDR3 residues: CASSLGGIAFF. The CDR3 DNA is TGTGCCAGCAGCTTAGGAGGGATAGCTTTCTTT.

This clonotype was counted many times. This sequence joins TRBV2 and TRBJ2-1; perhaps TRBD2 as D (6 bases). This CDR3 region has 16 residues. The germline V and J ends were trimmed by 3 bases and 6 bases, with 18 bases remaining between them. Germline V gene lookup returns CDR1 SNHLY and CDR2 FYNNEI. The CDR3 DNA follows: TGTGCCAGCAGTGAGTTGGGTAGCGGACCTCCCAATGAGCAGTTCTTC. It specifies CASSELGSGPPNEQFF.

The table lists this clonotype with many counts. This chain links TRBV30 with TRBJ2-2, with D unclear. Germline CDR1 reads GTSNPN; CDR2 reads SVGIG (reference sequence). The V gene lost 0 bases and the J gene lost 8 bases, with 10 bases spanning the gap. The CDR3 is made up of 13 amino acids. In nucleotides, the CDR3 is TGTGCCTGGAGTGTACTATCGAGAGGGGAGCTGTTTTTT. Amino acid sequence: CAWSVLSRGELFF.

This clonotype was counted at least ten times. The chain is built from TRBV3-1 and TRBJ2-2; D not resolved. The CDR3 runs 13 residues. Germline values: CDR1 LGHDT, CDR2 YNNKEL (reference sequence). V was pared by 7 bases and J by 3 bases, with 9 bases between. DNA of the CDR3: TGTGCCAGCAAGTTGGCGGACACCGGGGAGCTGTTTTTT. This translates into CASKLADTGELFF.

There are many counts of this clonotype. The chain joins TRBV12-3 or TRBV12-4 to TRBJ2-6; no clear D gene. This CDR3 has 15 amino acids. Trimming pared 3 bases from V and 1 base from J, leaving 7 bases between. CDR3 residues: CASSLTRSGANVLTF. As DNA, the CDR3 is TGTGCCAGCAGTTTGACCCGGTCTGGGGCCAACGTCCTGACTTTC.

This clonotype was counted a few times. In DNA form, the CDR3 reads TGCAGTGCTAGAGATGGGCGGACTCCCGGAGGCGAGCAGTTCTTC. Its translation: CSARDGRTPGGEQFF. The chain has TRBV20-1 and TRBJ2-1; TRBD2 is a possible D gene (5 bases). The V and J ends lost 0 bases and 10 bases respectively, with 19 bases between them. Germline-derived CDR1 and CDR2 are DFQATT and SNEGSKA (reference sequence). This CDR3 region has 15 residues.

A remark on this clonotype: One end of the junction fails to match germline, which may point to a read error. V usage is TRBV3-1 and J usage is TRBJ1-2; no definite D call. This CDR3 region has 17 residues. Germline V gives CDR1 LGHDT, CDR2 YNNKEL (reference sequence). The CDR3 bases are TGTGCCACCAGCCAAGATCCAACAGTGAAATTGGGATATGGCTACACCTTC. This sequence encodes CATSQDPTVKLGYGYTF. The variable domain in full, with the rest retrieved from reference TRBV3-1 and TRBJ1-2, is DTAVSQTPKYLVTQMGNDKSIKCEQNLGHDTMYWYKQDSKKFLKIMFSYNNKELIINETVPNRFSPKSPDKAHLNLHINSLELGDSAVYFCATSQDPTVKLGYGYTFGSGTRLTVV.

This clonotype was observed many times. The rearrangement joins TRBV2 to TRBJ1-1; tentatively, D is TRBD1 (6 bases). Germline lookup yields CDR1 SNHLY and CDR2 FYNNEI. Between the trimmed V and J ends, which lost 5 bases and 6 bases, there was a span of 16 bases. The CDR3 has 14 residues. The CDR3 bases are TGTGCCAGCAGTCCACCCGACAGGTCCCCTGAAGCTTTCTTT. Translated: CASSPPDRSPEAFF.

The V call is TRBV10-1, the J call TRBJ2-7, with D possibly called TRBD1 or TRBD2 (5 bases each). This CDR3 comprises 13 residues. CDR1 is WNHNN, CDR2 SYGVQD, per germline (reference sequence). Trimming pared 6 bases from V and 6 bases from J, leaving 15 bases between. The CDR3 DNA reads TGCGCCAGCAGCTTGGGGACGGCAGGCGAGCAGTACTTC. This sequence encodes CASSLGTAGEQYF.

There are many counts of this clonotype. The CDR3 region is CASSHRLRDMARSGTYGYTF. CDR3 DNA: TGTGCCAGCAGCCACCGACTCCGGGACATGGCGAGGTCCGGTACCTATGGCTACACCTTC. V and J are TRBV4-2 and TRBJ1-2; a weak D match, TRBD1 (6 bases). Per the germline V gene, CDR1 is LGHNA and CDR2 is YNFKEQ. Trimming pared 3 bases from V and 4 bases from J, leaving 30 bases between. The CDR3 spans 20 residues.

In this sample, this clonotype turned up many times. CDR3 sequence: CASTLSGAQWDNEQFF. In nucleotides, the CDR3 is TGCGCCAGCACCCTCTCCGGGGCCCAGTGGGACAATGAGCAGTTCTTC. The V and J genes are TRBV5-1 and TRBJ2-1, with D perhaps assigned TRBD1 or TRBD2 (5 bases each). This CDR3 is 16 amino acids long. V was trimmed by 6 bases and J by 5 bases, leaving 21 bases between them. The germline V gene has CDR1 SGHRS and CDR2 YFSETQ.

This clonotype was found many times. The chain employs TRBV30 and TRBJ1-1, with 7 bases lining up with TRBD1. CDR1 GTSNPN and CDR2 SVGIG come from the germline V gene (reference sequence). The junction had 3 bases not matched to a gene; V was cut back by 5 bases and J by 6 bases. This CDR3 has 11 amino acids. The CDR3 DNA reads TGTGCCTGGGCTACAGGGGCTGAAGCTTTCTTT. Translation: CAWATGAEAFF.

In this sample, this clonotype turned up many times. This chain links TRBV5-1 with TRBJ2-3, with TRBD2 as a possible D gene (6 bases). There are 15 residues in the CDR3. V gave up 1 base and J gave up 1 base, with 10 bases separating them. Germline V gives CDR1 SGHRS, CDR2 YFSETQ. The CDR3 spells CASSLWASGTDTQYF. In DNA form, the CDR3 reads TGCGCCAGCAGCTTGTGGGCTAGCGGCACAGATACGCAGTATTTT.

This clonotype was recorded many times. The chain carries TRBV12-3 or TRBV12-4 and TRBJ1-1, with 10 bases that match TRBD1. The V and J ends lost 5 bases and 4 bases, in that order; junction bases with no gene match: 4. CDR3 length: 14 amino acids. CDR3 residues: CASSEDRGLTEAFF. For the CDR3, the DNA is TGTGCCAGCAGTGAAGACAGGGGGCTCACTGAAGCTTTCTTT.

In this sample, this clonotype turned up a few times. The CDR3: CSVEERGDEQYF. CDR3 in DNA: TGCAGCGTTGAGGAGCGGGGTGACGAGCAGTACTTC. V and J are TRBV29-1 and TRBJ2-7; 7 bases match TRBD2. This CDR3 spans 12 amino acids. Germline V gives CDR1 SQVTM, CDR2 ANQGSEA. Trimming cost V 3 bases and J 5 bases; bases outside gene matches: 4.

This sequence joins TRBV9 and TRBJ2-7, with TRBD1 as a possible D gene (6 bases). V was shortened by 4 bases and J by 7 bases, with 15 bases between the two germline ends. CDR3 length: 13 residues. CDR1 and CDR2 (germline): SGDLS, YYNGEE. The CDR3: CASSFQEGGEQYF. CDR3 DNA sequence: TGTGCCAGCAGCTTCCAAGAAGGGGGTGAGCAGTACTTC.

This clonotype was observed many times. V usage is TRBV12-3 or TRBV12-4 and J usage is TRBJ1-2, with no clear D. Trimming stripped 2 bases from V and 6 bases from J, with 10 bases between. The length of the CDR3 is 13 residues. The CDR3 DNA reads TGTGCCAGCAGTTTAACGAGTGCCCATGGCTACACCTTC. Translated, it gives CASSLTSAHGYTF.